This entry concerns a single T cell receptor beta chain. The sample comes from a study of control samples from healthy donors and cancer patients. Generated by immunoSEQ multiplex PCR, the TCRdb table keeps only in-frame clones and is missing some. Found here are more than 75,000 clones, 75% to 85% of them singletons; the top ten hold roughly a tenth. The specimen sequenced was blood. The clonotype originates from a woman in her twenties or thirties in good health.

CDR3: CASSSGRQETQYF. CDR3 coding DNA: TGTGCCAGCAGCTCCGGCCGACAAGAGACCCAGTACTTC. This sequence joins TRBV5-6 and TRBJ2-5, with D unresolved. Germline V gene lookup returns CDR1 SGHDT and CDR2 YYEEEE. The CDR3 spans 13 residues. The V gene lost 3 bases and the J gene lost 2 bases, with 8 bases spanning the gap. Full variable domain (rest looked up from reference TRBV5-6 and TRBJ2-5): DAGVTQSPTHLIKTRGQQVTLRCSPKSGHDTVSWYQQALGQGPQFIFQYYEEEERQRGNFPDRFSGHQFPNYSSELNVNALLLGDSALYLCASSSGRQETQYFGPGTRLLVL.